A single sample is the source of the 26 T cell receptor beta chains below, sequenced in a study of blood T cell repertoires in COVID-19. Only in-frame clones appear in the TCRdb table, and some are missing; sequencing was by immunoSEQ multiplex PCR. Of 300,000 to 350,000 clones in the sample, around nine tenths were seen once. The specimen was peripheral blood. The receptors come from a woman aged 70 to 79 with COVID-19, enrolled during active disease.

The rearrangement links TRBV7-2 to TRBJ2-2; D perhaps matches TRBD1 (6 bases). The CDR3 contains 16 residues. Germline CDR1 reads SGHTA; CDR2 reads FQGNSA. V was shortened by 3 bases and J by 0 bases, with 11 bases between the two germline ends. The CDR3 loop reads CASSLGARTNTGELFF. CDR3 in DNA: TGTGCCAGCAGCTTGGGGGCCCGGACGAACACCGGGGAGCTGTTTTTT.

This clone was detected only once. Additional DNA sequences in this sample encode the identical CDR3. This chain links TRBV9 with TRBJ2-7; tentatively, D is TRBD2 (5 bases). The ends were cut back, 0 bases at V and 0 bases at J, with 10 bases in the middle. Germline CDR1 reads SGDLS; CDR2 reads YYNGEE. The CDR3 loop spans 15 amino acids. The CDR3 DNA reads TGTGCCAGCAGCGTAGCGACGGGGAGCTCCTACGAGCAGTACTTC. Translation: CASSVATGSSYEQYF.

This chain connects TRBV7-8 to TRBJ2-3, with D perhaps TRBD2 (6 bases). The V gene lost 2 bases and the J gene lost 2 bases, with 17 bases spanning the gap. This CDR3 contains 17 residues. Germline V gene data show CDR1 as SGHVS and CDR2 as FQNEAQ. Written as DNA, the CDR3 is TGTGCCAGCAGCTTATCCCGGAGCGGCGGGGTCACAGATACGCAGTATTTT. Its protein is CASSLSRSGGVTDTQYF.

The chain carries TRBV6-5 and TRBJ1-6; a possible D gene is TRBD1 (5 bases). V was cut by 5 bases and J by 14 bases, with 16 bases left in between. The length of the CDR3 is 13 residues. Germline CDR1 reads MNHEY; CDR2 reads SVGAGI. The CDR3 coding sequence is TGTGCCAGCAGTACCACGGGGACTATGACCCTCCACTTT. It is translated as CASSTTGTMTLHF.

The chain employs TRBV7-9 and TRBJ1-2; 7 positions agree with TRBD1. The CDR3 runs 14 residues. V lost 2 bases to trimming and J lost 4 bases; unmatched junction nucleotides: 4. The germline V gene encodes CDR1 SEHNR and CDR2 FQNEAQ (reference sequence). DNA for the CDR3: TGTGCCAGCAGCTTAAGGGGACAGCTCTATGGCTACACCTTC. Translated, it gives CASSLRGQLYGYTF.

The CDR3 loop reads CASSLGERTAAGGPLDTQYF. CDR3 sequence (DNA): TGTGCCAGCAGTTTGGGGGAAAGGACGGCAGCGGGGGGGCCGTTAGATACGCAGTATTTT. The V call is TRBV27, the J call TRBJ2-3, with 10 bases aligning to TRBD2. The ends lost 3 bases at V and 5 bases at J; junction bases unmatched: 20. The V gene's germline CDR1 is MNHEY and CDR2 SMNVEV (reference sequence). The CDR3 has 20 residues.

This clone has a single count. The rearrangement uses TRBV2 and TRBJ1-2; TRBD1 agrees at 9 bases. The CDR3 covers 13 residues. The J segment lost 6 bases and the V segment lost 7 bases, leaving 6 bases of the junction unmatched. Germline CDR1 reads SNHLY; CDR2 reads FYNNEI. The CDR3 nucleotides read TGTGCCAGCACGCCTCGACAGGGGGATGGCTACACCTTC. Amino acid sequence: CASTPRQGDGYTF.

The genes are TRBV7-2 and TRBJ2-3; the D is unclear. This CDR3 has 13 residues. V was pared by 5 bases and J by 0 bases, with 6 bases between. The germline V gene encodes CDR1 SGHTA and CDR2 FQGNSA. The CDR3 DNA reads as TGTGCCAGCAGCCAGGAAAGCACAGATACGCAGTATTTT. This encodes CASSQESTDTQYF.

The CDR3 DNA is TGTGCCAGCAGTGACCATCGGGACGGGGGATATAGCAATCAGCCCCAGCATTTT. This sequence encodes CASSDHRDGGYSNQPQHF. The chain is built from TRBV6-1 and TRBJ1-5; tentative D call: TRBD1 (5 bases). The germline V and J ends were trimmed by 3 bases and 0 bases, with 18 bases remaining between them. Germline assignment: CDR1 MNHNS and CDR2 SASEGT. CDR3 length: 18 amino acids.

The chain has TRBV2 and TRBJ2-1; 14 bases agree with TRBD2. Germline CDR1 is SNHLY and CDR2 is FYNNEI. V lost 6 bases to trimming and J lost 10 bases; unmatched junction nucleotides: 11. The CDR3 is 16 amino acids. The CDR3 DNA is TGTGCCAGCAGCGGGGGACTAGCGGGGGATCCGAACGAGCAGTTCTTC. Its translation: CASSGGLAGDPNEQFF.

The gene calls are TRBV9 and TRBJ2-2; no reliable D call. Trimming stripped 4 bases from V and 6 bases from J, with 7 bases between. CDR3 length: 12 residues. Per the germline V gene, CDR1 is SGDLS and CDR2 is YYNGEE. This CDR3 reads CASSPIAGELFF. CDR3 bases: TGTGCCAGCAGCCCTATAGCCGGGGAGCTGTTTTTT.

The V call is TRBV19, the J call TRBJ1-6; D perhaps matches TRBD1 (5 bases). The V gene's germline CDR1 is LNHDA and CDR2 SQIVND (reference sequence). V was shortened by 7 bases and J by 10 bases, with 14 bases between the two germline ends. The CDR3 extends over 13 amino acids. CDR3: CASTWGGLSPLHF. CDR3 sequence (DNA): TGTGCCAGTACTTGGGGGGGACTATCACCCCTCCACTTT.

The chain couples TRBV10-3 to TRBJ2-6; D is unclear. The germline V gene has CDR1 ENHRY and CDR2 SYGVKD. The germline V and J ends were trimmed by 8 bases and 0 bases, with 11 bases remaining between them. The CDR3 is made up of 15 amino acids. CDR3 in amino acids: CAIGAVGSGANVLTF. The DNA of the CDR3 is TGTGCCATCGGAGCCGTGGGCTCTGGGGCCAACGTCCTGACTTTC.

This clone appeared a few times. The V gene is TRBV5-1, the J gene TRBJ1-5; D gene unclear. CDR3 length equals 14 residues. CDR1 and CDR2 from the germline V gene are SGHRS and YFSETQ. V was trimmed by 0 bases and J by 6 bases, leaving 10 bases between them. The CDR3 DNA is TGCGCCAGCAGCTTGGACAGATCCCGTCAGCCCCAGCATTTT. The encoded protein is CASSLDRSRQPQHF.

The chain couples TRBV11-1 to TRBJ2-5; a weak D match, TRBD1 (5 bases). The CDR3 is 15 amino acids. Germline CDR1 and CDR2: SGHAT and FQDESV (reference sequence). The V and J ends lost 2 bases and 3 bases respectively, with 13 bases between them. CDR3 amino acids: CASSLYPGQEETQYF. DNA for the CDR3: TGTGCCAGCAGCTTATATCCCGGACAAGAAGAGACCCAGTACTTC. Variable domain in full (rest from reference TRBV11-1 and TRBJ2-5): EAEVAQSPRYKITEKSQAVAFWCDPISGHATLYWYRQILGQGPELLVQFQDESVVDDSQLPKDRFSAERLKGVDSTLKIQPAELGDSAMYLCASSLYPGQEETQYFGPGTRLLVL.

In this sample, this clone turned up many times. V gene TRBV4-1 combines with J gene TRBJ1-3, with 10 bases fitting TRBD1. From germline, CDR1 is MGHRA and CDR2 YSYEKL. This CDR3 spans 16 amino acids. The V gene end was trimmed by 3 bases and the J gene end by 4 bases; junction bases not matched to a gene: 6. Here the CDR3 reads CASSQGQGTGGNTIYF. Here the CDR3 DNA reads TGCGCCAGCAGCCAGGGACAGGGGACGGGAGGAAACACCATATATTTT.

V is TRBV28 and J is TRBJ2-2, with 9 bases aligning to TRBD1. The CDR3 runs to 16 residues. Germline trimming cut 6 bases from V and 5 bases from J; bases unmatched to any gene: 10. Germline V gene sequence: CDR1 MDHEN, CDR2 SYDVKM. The CDR3 coding sequence is TGTGCCAGCAGCCCGAGAGGGACAGGGAAAACCGGGGAGCTGTTTTTT. Protein sequence: CASSPRGTGKTGELFF.

This clone has just a few counts. The chain recombines TRBV6-2 or TRBV6-3 with TRBJ1-1, with 8 bases lining up with TRBD1. This CDR3 contains 16 residues. V was clipped by 0 bases and J by 1 base; unmatched bases: 4. CDR1 is MNHEY and CDR2 is SVGEGT in the germline V gene. The CDR3 reads CASSYSMGTGNTEAFF. The DNA for the CDR3 is TGTGCCAGCAGTTACTCGATGGGGACAGGGAACACTGAAGCTTTCTTT.

The rearrangement joins TRBV4-1 to TRBJ1-5; 11 positions agree with TRBD1. Germline CDR1 is MGHRA and CDR2 is YSYEKL. The CDR3 length is 17 residues. J was trimmed by 9 bases and V by 1 base; bases with no gene match: 11. CDR3 sequence (DNA): TGCGCCAGCAGCCAAGTTTGGACAGGGGGCCTCTCCTGGCCCCAGCATTTT. Translating gives CASSQVWTGGLSWPQHF.

The V and J genes are TRBV27 and TRBJ2-7, with TRBD2 as a possible D gene (7 bases). The CDR3 consists of 15 residues. Per the germline V gene, CDR1 is MNHEY and CDR2 is SMNVEV (reference sequence). The V end was cut by 5 bases, the J end by 2 bases, with 16 bases between. CDR3 amino acids: CASSPRPGGPYEQYF. CDR3 DNA: TGTGCCAGCAGTCCCCGCCCCGGGGGGCCCTACGAGCAGTACTTC.

The chain has TRBV7-8 and TRBJ2-2, with D maybe TRBD1 (6 bases). Germline-derived CDR1 and CDR2 are SGHVS and FQNEAQ. Trimming took off 2 bases at V and 7 bases at J, with 8 bases between the two ends. There are 13 residues in the CDR3. The CDR3 DNA follows: TGTGCCAGCAGCTTAAAGGGGGTCGGGGAGCTGTTTTTT. Translated: CASSLKGVGELFF.

This clone was observed once. This chain uses TRBV7-2 with TRBJ2-1; D remains ambiguous. Trimming took 3 bases from V and 7 from J, leaving 4 bases between them. The CDR3 loop spans 11 amino acids. The germline CDR1 and CDR2 sequences are SGHTA and FQGNSA. DNA for the CDR3: TGTGCCAGCAGCTTTGCGAATGAGCAGTTCTTC. Translation gives CASSFANEQFF. The whole variable domain, remainder taken from reference TRBV7-2 and TRBJ2-1, is GAGVSQSPSNKVTEKGKDVELRCDPISGHTALYWYRQSLGQGLEFLIYFQGNSAPDKSGLPSDRFSAERTGGSVSTLTIQRTQQEDSAVYLCASSFANEQFFGPGTRLTVL.

The chain links TRBV24-1 to TRBJ2-3; D may be TRBD1 (6 bases). Germline CDR1 KGHDR, CDR2 SFDVKD. The V gene lost 3 bases and the J gene lost 1 base, with 13 bases spanning the gap. CDR3 length: 16 residues. CDR3 sequence: CATSDTRGTGTDTQYF. The CDR3 DNA is TGTGCCACCAGTGATACTAGGGGGACCGGCACAGATACGCAGTATTTT.

This chain connects TRBV28 to TRBJ1-3; 10 bases are a match to TRBD1. Trimming cost V 3 bases and J 4 bases; bases outside gene matches: 12. Germline lookup yields CDR1 MDHEN and CDR2 SYDVKM. This CDR3 spans 18 amino acids. The CDR3 coding sequence is TGTGCCAGCAGTTTGGGGGTCTGGGACAGGGGTTCGGGAAACACCATATATTTT. It yields the protein CASSLGVWDRGSGNTIYF.

The CDR3 DNA reads TGCAGTGCTAGTCCCCAGACTAGCACAGATACGCAGTATTTT. This translates into CSASPQTSTDTQYF. The V gene is TRBV20-1, the J gene TRBJ2-3; D ambiguous. The length of the CDR3 is 14 residues. Germline V CDR1 and CDR2: DFQATT, SNEGSKA (reference sequence). The V end was cut by 3 bases, the J end by 0 bases, with 10 bases between.

This chain connects TRBV3-1 (or the pseudogene TRBV3-2) to TRBJ2-5; 10 bases line up with TRBD2. V dropped 1 base and J dropped 0; count of bases not matched to a gene: 5. Germline assignment: CDR1 LGHDT and CDR2 YNNKEL (reference sequence). This CDR3 region has 17 residues. The CDR3 sequence is CASSQVSSGGYQETQYF. DNA for the CDR3: TGTGCCAGCAGCCAAGTATCTAGCGGGGGTTACCAAGAGACCCAGTACTTC.